The 32 T cell receptor beta chains below come from one sample, sequenced in a study of blood T cell repertoires in COVID-19. Measured with immunoSEQ multiplex PCR; TCRdb has only the in-frame clones, and not every one. This table holds 95,000 to 150,000 clones, approximately 81% found once. Source material: peripheral blood. The receptor source for this set is a man in his 60s with acute or convalescent COVID-19.

This clone occurred once. The chain is built from TRBV30 and TRBJ1-6; D may be TRBD1 (6 bases). The CDR3 is 13 amino acids. Germline V gene lookup returns CDR1 GTSNPN and CDR2 SVGIG (reference sequence). V was clipped by 5 bases and J by 5 bases, with 10 bases between them. CDR3 in DNA: TGTGCCTGGGGGGGACAAAATAATTCACCCCTCCACTTT. Its translation is CAWGGQNNSPLHF.

The chain employs TRBV7-9 and TRBJ1-6; 7 bases are a match to TRBD1. From germline, CDR1 is SEHNR and CDR2 FQNEAQ (reference sequence). The V gene end was trimmed by 1 base and the J gene end by 11 bases; junction bases not matched to a gene: 8. This CDR3 has 15 residues. Written as DNA, the CDR3 is TGTGCCAGCAGCTTAGGACAGGGTTGGGAGGCACCCCTCCACTTT. Its protein product is CASSLGQGWEAPLHF.

The chain is built from TRBV12-3 or TRBV12-4 and TRBJ1-2; D perhaps matches TRBD1 (5 bases). Trimming shortened V by 8 bases and J by 4 bases, and 8 bases separated the two germline ends. The CDR3 spans 11 residues. CDR3 protein: CASGAAYGYTF. CDR3 bases: TGTGCCAGCGGGGCAGCCTATGGCTACACCTTC.

The J gene is TRBJ2-2, the V gene TRBV10-1; the D is unclear. The CDR3 is 14 residues long. The V gene lost 0 bases and the J gene lost 6 bases, with 8 bases spanning the gap. Germline assignment: CDR1 WNHNN and CDR2 SYGVQD (reference sequence). The CDR3 sequence is CASSESARAGELFF. The CDR3 DNA is TGCGCCAGCAGTGAGTCCGCCCGGGCCGGGGAGCTGTTTTTT.

The chain carries TRBV19 and TRBJ1-6; D may be TRBD1 (5 bases). The CDR3 spans 18 residues. Between the trimmed V and J ends, which lost 11 bases and 7 bases, there was a span of 30 bases. Per the germline V gene, CDR1 is LNHDA and CDR2 is SQIVND (reference sequence). CDR3 region: CALWWQGPLNFTNSPLHF. CDR3 coding DNA: TGTGCCCTCTGGTGGCAGGGCCCTCTGAATTTTACCAATTCACCCCTCCACTTT. The whole variable domain, remainder taken from reference TRBV19 and TRBJ1-6, is DGGITQSPKYLFRKEGQNVTLSCEQNLNHDAMYWYRQDPGQGLRLIYYSQIVNDFQKGDIAEGYSVSREKKESFPLTVTSAQKNPTAFYLCALWWQGPLNFTNSPLHFGNGTRLTVT.

The rearrangement joins TRBV9 to TRBJ2-3, with TRBD2 identical over 8 bases. CDR3 length: 14 amino acids. The trim removed 6 bases at V and 2 bases at J, leaving 5 bases unmatched. CDR1 SGDLS and CDR2 YYNGEE come from the germline V gene. This chain's CDR3 is CASTTSGHTDTQYF. CDR3 nucleotide sequence: TGTGCCAGCACCACTAGCGGCCACACAGATACGCAGTATTTT.

The chain combines TRBV5-1 with TRBJ2-3; 7 bases are shared with TRBD2. The CDR3 is 13 amino acids. Losses at the gene ends were 2 bases for V and 6 bases for J; bases not matched to a gene: 3. Germline CDR1 is SGHRS and CDR2 is YFSETQ. In DNA form, the CDR3 reads TGCGCCAGCAGCTTCGGGGGAGGGGATACGCAGTATTTT. Amino acids: CASSFGGGDTQYF.

The chain is built from TRBV27 and TRBJ2-3, with D possibly being TRBD2 (5 bases). The CDR3 is made up of 14 amino acids. From germline, CDR1 is MNHEY and CDR2 SMNVEV (reference sequence). Trimming pared 2 bases from V and 4 bases from J, leaving 10 bases between. Here the CDR3 DNA reads TGTGCCAGCAGTTTAACCCGAGGGCCAGATACGCAGTATTTT. It yields the protein CASSLTRGPDTQYF.

The V call is TRBV4-2, the J call TRBJ1-2; possible D gene TRBD1, 6 bases. CDR1 is LGHNA, CDR2 YNFKEQ, per germline. The CDR3 has 14 residues. V lost 2 bases to trimming and J lost 2 bases, with 9 bases between them. CDR3 protein: CASSQIGQNYGYTF. CDR3 nucleotide sequence: TGTGCCAGCAGCCAAATCGGACAGAACTATGGCTACACCTTC.

The gene calls are TRBV29-1 and TRBJ2-2, with 8 nucleotides matching TRBD2. The trim removed 7 bases at V and 0 bases at J, leaving 4 bases unmatched. This CDR3 region has 14 residues. Germline CDR1 reads SQVTM; CDR2 reads ANQGSEA. CDR3 sequence (DNA): TGCAGCGCACGGGGGGGTTCGAACACCGGGGAGCTGTTTTTT. Residues: CSARGGSNTGELFF.

The chain has TRBV6-6 and TRBJ2-7; 7 positions agree with TRBD1. J was trimmed by 3 bases and V by 6 bases; bases with no gene match: 11. CDR3 length: 15 amino acids. CDR1 MNHNY and CDR2 SVGAGI come from the germline V gene (reference sequence). DNA of the CDR3: TGTGCCAGCAGACCCCCGACAGGGAATTTCTACGAGCAGTACTTC. It codes for CASRPPTGNFYEQYF.

This rearrangement joins TRBV10-2 to TRBJ2-7; 7 positions agree with TRBD1. After removal of 4 bases from V and 0 bases from J, the junction contained 9 bases not matched to a gene. The germline CDR1 and CDR2 sequences are WSHSY and SAAADI. The CDR3 length is 16 residues. The CDR3 loop reads CASSGSWDRSSYEQYF. CDR3 bases: TGCGCCAGCAGTGGGTCATGGGACAGAAGCTCCTACGAGCAGTACTTC.

V usage is TRBV24-1 and J usage is TRBJ2-1; possibly TRBD1 for D (5 bases). The CDR3 is 14 residues long. V was trimmed by 7 bases and J by 9 bases, leaving 18 bases between them. CDR1 and CDR2 (germline): KGHDR, SFDVKD. DNA of the CDR3: TGTGCCACCAGAGACTCGACGGATAGGGGTGAGCAGTTCTTC. This gives the protein CATRDSTDRGEQFF.

The chain combines TRBV5-8 with TRBJ2-7, with D hard to call. Germline loops: CDR1 SGHTS, CDR2 YDEGEE. The CDR3 is made up of 15 amino acids. V was cut by 0 bases and J by 3 bases, with 13 bases left in between. CDR3 sequence: CASSLDLGQSYEQYF. CDR3 sequence (DNA): TGTGCCAGCAGCTTGGACCTTGGGCAGAGCTACGAGCAGTACTTC.

This clone was counted only a few times. The CDR3 DNA sequence: TGTGCCAGCTCCCCTCAGGGAAACACTGAAGCTTTCTTT. It is translated as CASSPQGNTEAFF. The chain uses TRBV18 and TRBJ1-1; D is perhaps TRBD1 (5 bases). The CDR3 is 13 amino acids. With 6 bases removed from V and 2 bases from J, the gap between germline ends came to 10 bases. Germline V gene sequence: CDR1 KGHSH, CDR2 LQKENI.

This sequence joins TRBV6-5 and TRBJ2-7; D is perhaps TRBD1 (5 bases). Trimming left V 2 bases short and J 0 bases short, with 11 bases between. Germline CDR1 and CDR2: MNHEY and SVGAGI. The CDR3 totals 15 residues. The CDR3: CASSYDSSSSYEQYF. CDR3 sequence (DNA): TGTGCCAGCAGTTACGACAGTTCGAGCTCCTACGAGCAGTACTTC.

The chain combines TRBV5-1 with TRBJ2-3; the match to TRBD2 covers 10 bases. There are 16 residues in the CDR3. Germline assignment: CDR1 SGHRS and CDR2 YFSETQ. With V trimmed by 0 bases and J by 11 bases, 12 bases remained unmatched. This chain's CDR3 is CASSLASSGSQVEQYF. In DNA form, the CDR3 reads TGCGCCAGCAGCTTGGCGTCTAGCGGGAGTCAAGTAGAGCAGTATTTT.

The chain links TRBV9 to TRBJ2-7; 7 bases agree with TRBD1. V was clipped by 3 bases and J by 3 bases; unmatched bases: 12. The germline CDR1 and CDR2 sequences are SGDLS and YYNGEE. This CDR3 comprises 16 residues. The CDR3 is CASSGSTGVGGYEQYF. Written as DNA, the CDR3 is TGTGCCAGCAGCGGGAGTACAGGGGTTGGGGGCTACGAGCAGTACTTC.

The chain combines TRBV6-1 with TRBJ2-3; 8 positions agree with TRBD2. The J segment lost 4 bases and the V segment lost 3 bases, leaving 6 bases of the junction unmatched. The length of the CDR3 is 15 residues. Germline CDR1 MNHNS, CDR2 SASEGT. As DNA, the CDR3 is TGTGCCAGCAGTGACGCCAGCGGGAGTGCAGATACGCAGTATTTT. Its protein product is CASSDASGSADTQYF.

The chain carries TRBV11-2 and TRBJ1-2; TRBD1 is a possible D gene (5 bases). The CDR3 length is 14 residues. The germline V and J ends were trimmed by 5 bases and 3 bases, with 13 bases remaining between them. CDR1 and CDR2 (germline): SGHAT, FQNNGV. DNA for the CDR3: TGTGCCAGCAGCATGCGCCTCAGGGACTATGGCTACACCTTC. This translates into CASSMRLRDYGYTF.

In its sample, this clone was seen a few times. The rearrangement uses TRBV24-1 and TRBJ2-1, with a possible D match to TRBD2 (6 bases). Germline assignment: CDR1 KGHDR and CDR2 SFDVKD. The CDR3 loop spans 17 amino acids. V lost 4 bases and J lost 1, with 16 bases in between. CDR3 nucleotide sequence: TGTGCCACCAGTGACCAGTTGTCGGGAGAATCCTACAATGAGCAGTTCTTC. Protein product: CATSDQLSGESYNEQFF.

This clone came up a few times. V gene TRBV11-3 combines with J gene TRBJ2-1; 10 nucleotides line up with TRBD2. Trimming cost V 5 bases and J 5 bases; bases outside gene matches: 12. This CDR3 has 17 residues. Looked up from germline, CDR1 is SGHNT and CDR2 is YENEEA. CDR3 region: CASSPFLGLAADNEQFF. The CDR3 DNA reads TGTGCCAGCAGCCCATTCCTTGGACTAGCGGCCGACAATGAGCAGTTCTTC.

The chain employs TRBV24-1 and TRBJ2-3, with D perhaps TRBD2 (5 bases). V gave up 4 bases and J gave up 3 bases, with 10 bases separating them. CDR3 length: 14 residues. The germline V gene has CDR1 KGHDR and CDR2 SFDVKD. The CDR3 DNA is TGTGCCACCAGTGACCCCGGGGTGACAGATACGCAGTATTTT. Protein: CATSDPGVTDTQYF.

The chain employs TRBV7-3 and TRBJ2-2; the D gene is possibly TRBD1 (6 bases). Germline loops: CDR1 SGHTA, CDR2 FQGTGA. This CDR3 is built from 14 residues. V lost 5 bases, J lost 7 bases, and 14 bases lay in between. The CDR3 here is CASSTTGFSGELFF. CDR3 DNA: TGTGCCAGCAGCACCACAGGGTTCAGCGGGGAGCTGTTTTTT.

The chain combines TRBV14 with TRBJ1-5; no firm D call. Germline V gene lookup returns CDR1 SGHDN and CDR2 FVKESK. This CDR3 region has 18 residues. Trimming cost V 0 bases and J 0 bases, with 15 bases left between them. In DNA, the CDR3 is TGTGCCAGCAGCCAAGATTTGGCAGAATTTTATAGCAATCAGCCCCAGCATTTT. This sequence encodes CASSQDLAEFYSNQPQHF.

The table lists this clone with a few counts. This chain uses TRBV27 with TRBJ2-7; tentatively, D is TRBD2 (6 bases). V shed 5 bases and J shed 3 bases, with 14 bases lying between them. Per germline, CDR1 MNHEY and CDR2 SMNVEV (reference sequence). CDR3 length: 14 residues. Here the CDR3 reads CASSPSKEGYEQYF. The CDR3 coding sequence is TGTGCCAGCAGTCCTTCAAAGGAGGGCTACGAGCAGTACTTC.

The chain combines TRBV6-5 with TRBJ1-2; D is uncertain. This CDR3 comprises 12 residues. CDR1 is MNHEY, CDR2 SVGAGI, per germline. Trimming pared 7 bases from V and 6 bases from J, leaving 12 bases between. The CDR3 coding sequence is TGTGCCAGCATCGGAAATGAGGATGGCTACACCTTC. Its translation: CASIGNEDGYTF.

The DNA for the CDR3 is TGTGCCACCAGTGACAAACCGGGACAGGGGGCCCCGAACACTGAAGCTTTCTTT. It yields the protein CATSDKPGQGAPNTEAFF. This sequence joins TRBV24-1 and TRBJ1-1, with 12 bases aligning to TRBD1. J gave up 1 base and V 4 bases, and 9 bases lay outside the gene matches. Germline lookup yields CDR1 KGHDR and CDR2 SFDVKD. This CDR3 has 18 residues.

This clone has a handful of counts. V gene TRBV7-3 combines with J gene TRBJ2-2, with D tentatively TRBD1 (6 bases). Trimming left V 5 bases short and J 5 bases short, with 12 bases between. CDR3 length: 14 residues. In germline, CDR1 is SGHTA, CDR2 FQGTGA. CDR3 residues: CASSPGVTTGELFF. CDR3 coding DNA: TGTGCCAGCAGCCCAGGGGTTACTACCGGGGAGCTGTTTTTT.

CDR3 DNA sequence: TGTGCCAGTAGTCTGACAGGGGGAGCTAACTATGGCTACACCTTC. This encodes CASSLTGGANYGYTF. The genes are TRBV19 and TRBJ1-2; 9 positions match TRBD1. V was clipped by 5 bases and J by 0 bases; unmatched bases: 4. Germline V lookup: CDR1 LNHDA, CDR2 SQIVND (reference sequence). The CDR3 loop spans 15 amino acids.

The CDR3 protein is CASSLGRQWVGDTYNEQFF. The CDR3 DNA reads as TGTGCCAGCAGCTTAGGCCGGCAGTGGGTAGGGGATACCTACAATGAGCAGTTCTTC. The chain combines TRBV13 with TRBJ2-1; D is perhaps TRBD1 (5 bases). The length of the CDR3 is 19 residues. V lost 0 bases, J lost 2 bases, and 20 bases lay in between. The germline V gene has CDR1 PRHDT and CDR2 FYEKMQ (reference sequence).

This chain links TRBV5-6 with TRBJ1-3; D is unresolved. The germline gives CDR1 SGHDT, CDR2 YYEEEE. The CDR3 runs 17 residues. V was shortened by 0 bases and J by 1 base, with 14 bases between the two germline ends. The CDR3 region is CASSLALGRGSGNTIYF. As DNA, the CDR3 is TGTGCCAGCAGCTTGGCTCTCGGTCGGGGATCTGGAAACACCATATATTTT.